The next 15 T cell receptor beta chains were all read from a single sample in a study of control samples from healthy donors and cancer patients (dated by TCRdb to about 2020). The library was obtained by the immunoSEQ multiplex PCR assay. TCRdb carries this immuneACCESS record with in-frame sequences only. Its versions omit some clonotypes, under half of them owing to an unresolved V gene in the studies checked, with the rest unexplained. Within this sample are tens of thousands of clones, with over 75% of them counted one time only. The leading ten clones occupy over 15% of the sample. Sequencing was performed on blood. Source of these receptors: a man aged 50 or older in good health.

The CDR3 bases are TGTGCCAGCAGTCGGACCTCCGGAACGTCAGATACGCAGTATTTT. Its protein product is CASSRTSGTSDTQYF. The rearrangement joins TRBV7-7 to TRBJ2-3; D gene unclear. V lost 6 bases and J lost 4, with 17 bases in between. The CDR3 is 15 amino acids. The germline V gene has CDR1 SSHAT and CDR2 FNYEAQ (reference sequence).

CDR3 in DNA: TGTGCCAGCAGTGAATGGACTAGAGATGAGCAGTTCTTC. This translates into CASSEWTRDEQFF. V is TRBV2 and J is TRBJ2-1; 7 bases align to TRBD2. CDR1 is SNHLY, CDR2 FYNNEI, per germline. The CDR3 has 13 residues. After removal of 2 bases from V and 8 bases from J, the junction contained 3 bases not matched to a gene.

This clone has a handful of counts. V is TRBV4-1 and J is TRBJ2-2, with D unresolved. Looked up from germline, CDR1 is MGHRA and CDR2 is YSYEKL. The CDR3 is made up of 11 amino acids. Trimming took off 4 bases at V and 6 bases at J, with 3 bases between the two ends. The CDR3 region has the DNA TGCGCCAGCAGCCGTCCCGGGGAGCTGTTTTTT. Protein: CASSRPGELFF.

The V gene is TRBV4-3, the J gene TRBJ1-2; TRBD1 matches at 10 bases. Per the germline V gene, CDR1 is LGHNA and CDR2 is YSLEER. The CDR3 covers 16 residues. V shed 1 base, J shed 2 bases, and the junction held 4 bases outside the gene matches. The CDR3 loop is CASSQGQGASNYGYTF. The CDR3 coding sequence is TGCGCCAGCAGCCAAGGACAGGGGGCGAGCAACTATGGCTACACCTTC.

This rearrangement joins TRBV9 to TRBJ1-2; D unresolved. The V and J ends lost 4 bases and 8 bases respectively, with 15 bases between them. Germline CDR1 SGDLS, CDR2 YYNGEE. The CDR3 is 13 residues long. This CDR3 reads CASSTSAGSGYTF. For the CDR3, the DNA is TGTGCCAGCAGCACCTCGGCAGGCTCGGGCTACACCTTC. Full variable domain (rest looked up from reference TRBV9 and TRBJ1-2): DSGVTQTPKHLITATGQRVTLRCSPRSGDLSVYWYQQSLDQGLQFLIQYYNGEERAKGNILERFSAQQFPDLHSELNLSSLELGDSALYFCASSTSAGSGYTFGSGTRLTVV.

The V and J genes are TRBV27 and TRBJ2-1; D tentatively fits TRBD1 or TRBD2 (5 bases each). The CDR3 runs to 14 residues. Germline CDR1 is MNHEY and CDR2 is SMNVEV (reference sequence). Trimming removed 2 bases from V and 5 bases from J, with 10 bases in between. The CDR3 region is CASSLVGTHNEQFF. CDR3 DNA: TGTGCCAGCAGTTTAGTGGGGACCCACAATGAGCAGTTCTTC.

This clone was detected a few times. The V call is TRBV4-1, the J call TRBJ2-4, with TRBD1 identical over 7 bases. CDR1 MGHRA and CDR2 YSYEKL come from the germline V gene. V was pared by 5 bases and J by 1 base, with 11 bases of the junction left unmatched. The length of the CDR3 is 17 residues. The CDR3 is CASSLSQGQGAKNIQYF. The CDR3 DNA is TGCGCCAGCAGCTTGTCACAGGGGCAGGGGGCCAAAAACATTCAGTACTTC.

The genes are TRBV14 and TRBJ1-6; 10 positions agree with TRBD1. The junction had 2 bases not matched to a gene; V was cut back by 5 bases and J by 7 bases. This CDR3 is 14 amino acids long. CDR1 and CDR2 (germline): SGHDN, FVKESK. The CDR3 protein is CASSETGGNSPLHF. As DNA, the CDR3 is TGTGCCAGCAGCGAGACAGGGGGCAATTCACCCCTCCACTTT.

This clone was observed a few times. The rearrangement uses TRBV5-8 and TRBJ1-2; unclear D gene. CDR3 length: 12 amino acids. Between the trimmed V and J ends, which lost 4 bases and 5 bases, there was a span of 9 bases. Germline lookup yields CDR1 SGHTS and CDR2 YDEGEE. The CDR3 DNA reads as TGTGCCAGCAGCAACCTGGTTTATGGCTACACCTTC. Its protein product is CASSNLVYGYTF.

This clone was detected only once. The chain joins TRBV24-1 to TRBJ2-3; D gene unclear. Germline V gene sequence: CDR1 KGHDR, CDR2 SFDVKD. This CDR3 region has 14 residues. V lost 2 bases and J 6 bases, leaving 11 bases between the germline ends. The CDR3 coding sequence is TGTGCCACCAGTGATTCCCGAGTCGCGGATACGCAGTATTTT. It encodes CATSDSRVADTQYF.

The V gene is TRBV11-3, the J gene TRBJ2-5; either TRBD1 or TRBD2 may fit D (6 bases each). Looked up from germline, CDR1 is SGHNT and CDR2 is YENEEA. Trimming took 5 bases from V and 2 from J, leaving 15 bases between them. The CDR3 is 15 residues long. The CDR3 sequence: CASSRGGTTQETQYF. The CDR3 coding sequence is TGTGCCAGCAGCCGTGGGGGGACAACTCAAGAGACCCAGTACTTC.

The gene calls are TRBV4-3 and TRBJ2-2, with D maybe TRBD2 (6 bases). The CDR3 spans 17 residues. V shed 3 bases and J shed 3 bases, with 17 bases lying between them. Germline-derived CDR1 and CDR2 are LGHNA and YSLEER. CDR3 sequence: CASSQLAKRKHTGELFF. The CDR3 DNA follows: TGCGCCAGCAGCCAGCTAGCGAAGCGCAAACACACCGGGGAGCTGTTTTTT.

The chain combines TRBV30 with TRBJ2-7; D is possibly TRBD2 (6 bases). This CDR3 is 13 amino acids long. The germline V and J ends were trimmed by 2 bases and 2 bases, with 10 bases remaining between them. The V gene's germline CDR1 is GTSNPN and CDR2 SVGIG (reference sequence). In DNA, the CDR3 is TGTGCCTGGAGTCCAGCTAGCGCCTACGAGCAGTACTTC. It encodes CAWSPASAYEQYF. The variable domain in full, completed from reference TRBV30 and TRBJ2-7, reads SQTIHQWPATLVQPVGSPLSLECTVEGTSNPNLYWYRQAAGRGLQLLFYSVGIGQISSEVPQNLSASRPQDRQFILSSKKLLLSDSGFYLCAWSPASAYEQYFGPGTRLTVT.

The chain recombines TRBV7-8 with TRBJ2-1, with D possibly matching TRBD2 (6 bases). Trimming cost V 1 base and J 7 bases, with 20 bases left between them. Germline loops: CDR1 SGHVS, CDR2 FQNEAQ. The CDR3 totals 17 residues. CDR3 coding DNA: TGTGCCAGCAGCTTAGGCCCCGGGACGGGAGCCGGGAATGAGCAGTTCTTC. It yields the protein CASSLGPGTGAGNEQFF.

This clone was observed a single time. V usage is TRBV7-2 and J usage is TRBJ2-7, with TRBD2 matching 10 bases. The CDR3 consists of 15 residues. Germline V gives CDR1 SGHTA, CDR2 FQGNSA. J was trimmed by 0 bases and V by 4 bases; bases with no gene match: 3. The CDR3 DNA sequence: TGTGCCAGCAGCTCTAGCGGGGGCGGCTCCTACGAGCAGTACGTC. This codes for CASSSSGGGSYEQYV.